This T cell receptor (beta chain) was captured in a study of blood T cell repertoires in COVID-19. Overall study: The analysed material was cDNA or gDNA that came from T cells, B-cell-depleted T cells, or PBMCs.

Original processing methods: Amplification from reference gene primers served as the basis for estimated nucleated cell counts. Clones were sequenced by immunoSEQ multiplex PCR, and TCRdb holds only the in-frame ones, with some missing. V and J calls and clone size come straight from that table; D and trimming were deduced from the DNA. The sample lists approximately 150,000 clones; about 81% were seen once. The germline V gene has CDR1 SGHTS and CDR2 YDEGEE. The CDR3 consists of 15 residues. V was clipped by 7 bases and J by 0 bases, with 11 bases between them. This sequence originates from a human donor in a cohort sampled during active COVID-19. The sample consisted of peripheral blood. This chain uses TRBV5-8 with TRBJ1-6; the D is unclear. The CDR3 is CASDYRSSYNSPLHF. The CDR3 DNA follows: TGTGCCAGCGACTACCGGAGCTCCTATAATTCACCCCTCCACTTT.